One and the same sample provided the 28 T cell receptor beta chains below, sequenced in a study of cytomegalovirus exposure and HLA in healthy donors. PCR amplification relied on 60 Vbeta primers (plus 13 Jbeta primers). Sequencing used immunoSEQ multiplex PCR; TCRdb keeps in-frame clones, though not all of them. Of around 100,000 clones listed, around two thirds were seen once; the top ten hold approximately 3.5%. The sample taken for sequencing was PBMCs. Source of these receptors: a woman aged 45-59 years in good health and CMV-seronegative.

The genes are TRBV11-2 and TRBJ1-6; D is perhaps TRBD1 (6 bases). This CDR3 is built from 13 residues. CDR1 is SGHAT, CDR2 FQNNGV, per germline. V lost 4 bases and J lost 10, with 11 bases in between. The CDR3 loop reads CASSSITGSPLHF. The CDR3 DNA follows: TGTGCCAGCAGCTCAATTACAGGGTCACCCCTCCACTTT. Drawing the rest from reference TRBV11-2 and TRBJ1-6, the complete variable domain is EAGVAQSPRYKIIEKRQSVAFWCNPISGHATLYWYQQILGQGPKLLIQFQNNGVVDDSQLPKDRFSAERLKGVDSTLKIQPAKLEDSAVYLCASSSITGSPLHFGNGTRLTVT.

J is TRBJ1-5 and V is TRBV19; D call uncertain. Germline V lookup: CDR1 LNHDA, CDR2 SQIVND (reference sequence). With 3 bases removed from V and 4 bases from J, the gap between germline ends came to 10 bases. The CDR3 has 14 residues. The CDR3 nucleotides are TGTGCCAGTAGTATGACGGGAATGAATCAGCCCCAGCATTTT. Amino acids: CASSMTGMNQPQHF.

This clone has a handful of counts. The chain has TRBV5-1 and TRBJ2-1; 12 bases fit TRBD2. The junction had 15 bases not matched to a gene; V was cut back by 1 base and J by 7 bases. Germline-derived CDR1 and CDR2 are SGHRS and YFSETQ. The CDR3 is 19 amino acids. The DNA for the CDR3 is TGCGCCAGCAGCTTGCCCCGGTCATCTAGCGGGAGGGCCGATAATGAGCAGTTCTTC. It encodes CASSLPRSSSGRADNEQFF. Complete variable domain (other parts from reference TRBV5-1 and TRBJ2-1): KAGVTQTPRYLIKTRGQQVTLSCSPISGHRSVSWYQQTPGQGLQFLFEYFSETQRNKGNFPGRFSGRQFSNSRSEMNVSTLELGDSALYLCASSLPRSSSGRADNEQFFGPGTRLTVL.

The rearrangement uses TRBV5-1 and TRBJ1-6; D may be TRBD1 (5 bases). This CDR3 comprises 15 residues. Trimming left V 4 bases short and J 9 bases short, with 17 bases between. Per germline, CDR1 SGHRS and CDR2 YFSETQ. The CDR3 sequence is CASSPGHGRGSPLHF. The CDR3 region has the DNA TGCGCCAGCAGCCCAGGACACGGGCGGGGTTCACCCCTCCACTTT.

V gene TRBV2 combines with J gene TRBJ1-5; 10 bases match TRBD1. Germline V gives CDR1 SNHLY, CDR2 FYNNEI. This CDR3 is 16 amino acids long. Trimming removed 6 bases from V and 4 bases from J; junction bases left unmatched: 9. CDR3 protein: CASRDDRGLLNQPQHF. The CDR3 coding sequence is TGTGCCAGCAGGGATGACAGGGGGCTTCTAAATCAGCCCCAGCATTTT.

The gene calls are TRBV5-1 and TRBJ2-3; 11 bases agree with TRBD2. Germline CDR1 and CDR2: SGHRS and YFSETQ. The CDR3 is 14 amino acids. After removal of 4 bases from V and 5 bases from J, the junction contained 3 bases not matched to a gene. DNA for the CDR3: TGCGCCAGCAGCAGTACTAGCGGGGGAGATACGCAGTATTTT. Its protein product is CASSSTSGGDTQYF.

This clone occurred a few times. The rearrangement uses TRBV19 and TRBJ2-6; maybe TRBD1 (6 bases). Trimming pared 8 bases from V and 1 base from J, leaving 21 bases between. The CDR3 has 18 amino acids. Per germline, CDR1 LNHDA and CDR2 SQIVND (reference sequence). The CDR3: CASAPDRSSPSGANVLTF. The CDR3, as DNA: TGTGCCAGTGCCCCCGACAGGTCCAGTCCGTCTGGGGCCAACGTCCTGACTTTC.

This chain uses TRBV5-1 with TRBJ2-1; D gene uncertain. This CDR3 has 11 amino acids. Germline CDR1 and CDR2: SGHRS and YFSETQ. Trimming took 1 base from V and 10 from J, leaving 6 bases between them. This CDR3 is CASSLLYEQFF. The CDR3 DNA sequence: TGCGCCAGCAGCTTGCTCTACGAGCAGTTCTTC.

The chain joins TRBV11-2 to TRBJ2-2; a possible D gene is TRBD1 (6 bases). CDR3 length equals 15 residues. Trimming removed 1 base at V and 6 bases at J, with 12 bases between. Per the germline V gene, CDR1 is SGHAT and CDR2 is FQNNGV. Written as DNA, the CDR3 is TGTGCCAGCAGCTTAGCTGGGGGCTGGGCCGGGGAGCTGTTTTTT. Protein: CASSLAGGWAGELFF.

The chain has TRBV19 and TRBJ2-7; TRBD2 matches 7 bases. The CDR3 totals 15 residues. V trimming: 2 bases; J trimming: 5 bases; junction bases outside the gene matches: 9. The germline CDR1 and CDR2 sequences are LNHDA and SQIVND (reference sequence). CDR3 sequence (DNA): TGTGCCAGTAGTATAACAGCGGGAAGTGCCCACGAGCAGTACTTC. It specifies CASSITAGSAHEQYF.

CDR3 sequence reads: CASSFSQGSIYEQYF. CDR3 coding DNA: TGTGCCAGCAGCTTCTCCCAGGGGAGCATATACGAGCAGTACTTC. The chain uses TRBV11-2 and TRBJ2-7, with D possibly matching TRBD1 (6 bases). Germline lookup yields CDR1 SGHAT and CDR2 FQNNGV. V shed 3 bases and J shed 4 bases, with 16 bases lying between them. The CDR3 runs 15 residues.

The genes are TRBV19 and TRBJ2-3, with D unresolved. CDR1 and CDR2 from the germline V gene are LNHDA and SQIVND (reference sequence). This CDR3 is 12 amino acids long. V lost 1 base and J lost 6, with 5 bases in between. The CDR3 DNA follows: TGTGCCAGTAGTATAGTTCCGGATACGCAGTATTTT. Residues: CASSIVPDTQYF. Variable domain in full (rest from reference TRBV19 and TRBJ2-3): DGGITQSPKYLFRKEGQNVTLSCEQNLNHDAMYWYRQDPGQGLRLIYYSQIVNDFQKGDIAEGYSVSREKKESFPLTVTSAQKNPTAFYLCASSIVPDTQYFGPGTRLTVL.

This clone qualifies as large. The chain joins TRBV21-1 to TRBJ1-3; TRBD1, the D gene given by the table, was not confirmed from the DNA. TRBV21-1 is a pseudogene segment. CDR3 length: 19 amino acids. The CDR3 sequence: CASSGTGTGDYRYGNTIYF. The CDR3, as DNA: TGTGCCAGCAGCGGAACCGGGACAGGGGACTACAGATATGGAAACACCATATATTTT.

V is TRBV5-4 and J is TRBJ2-7; D is possibly TRBD2 (5 bases). CDR1 is SGHNT, CDR2 YYREEE, per germline (reference sequence). The CDR3 covers 16 residues. The V gene lost 0 bases and the J gene lost 0 bases, with 13 bases spanning the gap. The CDR3 nucleotides read TGTGCCAGCAGCTTGGCCGGTTCGGGGAGCTCCTACGAGCAGTACTTC. Its translation: CASSLAGSGSSYEQYF.

The chain recombines TRBV5-1 with TRBJ1-1; D is perhaps TRBD1 (5 bases). This CDR3 is 17 amino acids long. Germline V gene lookup returns CDR1 SGHRS and CDR2 YFSETQ. V dropped 4 bases and J dropped 1 base, with 20 bases sitting between them. The CDR3 nucleotides are TGCGCCAGCAGCCAGGGAGCGGGGGTATCATGGAACACTGAAGCTTTCTTT. Its translation is CASSQGAGVSWNTEAFF.

The V call is TRBV18, the J call TRBJ1-1, with 7 bases identical to TRBD1. Germline loops: CDR1 KGHSH, CDR2 LQKENI. The CDR3 has 13 residues. Trimming took 3 bases from V and 7 from J; bases not matched to a gene: 5. The CDR3: CASSPRGPGEAFF. CDR3 DNA: TGTGCCAGCTCACCTAGGGGGCCCGGTGAAGCTTTCTTT.

V usage is TRBV5-1 and J usage is TRBJ1-2, with TRBD1 identical over 8 bases. V was pared by 4 bases and J by 7 bases, with 6 bases of the junction left unmatched. Germline CDR1 is SGHRS and CDR2 is YFSETQ. The CDR3 is 13 residues long. The CDR3 loop is CASSNGQGGGYTF. In DNA form, the CDR3 reads TGCGCCAGCAGCAATGGACAGGGTGGTGGCTACACCTTC.

This clone was picked up one time. The sample holds other DNA sequences that translate to the same CDR3. This chain links TRBV28 with TRBJ2-7; no reliable D call. The CDR3 runs to 14 residues. Germline values: CDR1 MDHEN, CDR2 SYDVKM. V gave up 5 bases and J gave up 2 bases, with 13 bases separating them. CDR3 residues: CASSPEEDPYEQYF. Here the CDR3 DNA reads TGTGCCAGCAGTCCTGAGGAAGACCCCTACGAGCAGTACTTC.

This chain joins TRBV5-1 and TRBJ1-5; tentative D call: TRBD1 (5 bases). The V end lost 4 bases, the J end lost 3 bases, and 14 bases lay between the germline ends. The V gene's germline CDR1 is SGHRS and CDR2 YFSETQ. The CDR3 extends over 15 amino acids. The CDR3, as DNA: TGCGCCAGCAGCCCAGGAGTAGGGGACAATCAGCCCCAGCATTTT. Its translation is CASSPGVGDNQPQHF.

This clone came up a few times. This rearrangement joins TRBV20-1 to TRBJ2-7; TRBD2 matches 7 bases. Per germline, CDR1 DFQATT and CDR2 SNEGSKA (reference sequence). Trimming removed 3 bases from V and 5 bases from J; junction bases left unmatched: 1. CDR3 size: 11 residues. CDR3: CSASGRHEQYF. The CDR3 region has the DNA TGCAGTGCTAGCGGGAGGCACGAGCAGTACTTC.

This rearrangement joins TRBV6-5 to TRBJ1-2; D may be TRBD1 (5 bases). Looked up from germline, CDR1 is MNHEY and CDR2 is SVGAGI. V was trimmed by 5 bases and J by 8 bases, leaving 12 bases between them. This CDR3 contains 12 residues. The CDR3 loop is CASSLQGEGYTF. The CDR3, as DNA: TGTGCCAGCAGTCTCCAGGGTGAGGGCTACACCTTC.

This chain uses TRBV6-5 with TRBJ1-5, with D tentatively TRBD1 (5 bases). Between the trimmed V and J ends, which lost 10 bases and 2 bases, there was a span of 18 bases. This CDR3 contains 15 residues. The germline V gene has CDR1 MNHEY and CDR2 SVGAGI. The CDR3 DNA reads TGTGCCACCAGAATCGGGGGGTTAGGCAATCAGCCCCAGCATTTT. It specifies CATRIGGLGNQPQHF.

About this clone itself: The same CDR3 is also encoded by other DNA sequences in this sample. The chain carries TRBV19 and TRBJ2-2; D is possibly TRBD1 (6 bases). V lost 5 bases, J lost 8 bases, and 21 bases lay in between. This CDR3 is 16 amino acids long. The germline V gene has CDR1 LNHDA and CDR2 SQIVND (reference sequence). For the CDR3, the DNA is TGTGCCAGTAGTTTACAGCAGGGGCCTGTCACAGGGGAGCTGTTTTTT. Residues: CASSLQQGPVTGELFF.

This chain links TRBV10-3 with TRBJ2-3; 10 nucleotides line up with TRBD2. The ends lost 6 bases at V and 0 bases at J; junction bases unmatched: 9. The germline V gene has CDR1 ENHRY and CDR2 SYGVKD. CDR3 length: 17 amino acids. The CDR3 nucleotides read TGTGCCATCAGCCCTAGCGGGGGCACCTCTAGCACAGATACGCAGTATTTT. It specifies CAISPSGGTSSTDTQYF.

This clone was counted a single time. This rearrangement joins TRBV19 to TRBJ2-4, with TRBD1 matching 7 bases. V shed 5 bases and J 5 bases; nucleotides not matched to a gene: 3. The CDR3 has 13 amino acids. Germline V CDR1 and CDR2: LNHDA, SQIVND (reference sequence). The CDR3 is CASSLQGENIQYF. The CDR3, as DNA: TGTGCCAGTAGTCTCCAGGGGGAAAACATTCAGTACTTC. The variable domain in full, completed from reference TRBV19 and TRBJ2-4, reads DGGITQSPKYLFRKEGQNVTLSCEQNLNHDAMYWYRQDPGQGLRLIYYSQIVNDFQKGDIAEGYSVSREKKESFPLTVTSAQKNPTAFYLCASSLQGENIQYFGAGTRLSVL.

In DNA, the CDR3 is TGTGCCAGCAGCAATTATTGGGGGCGCTTCACTTCCGAGAATGAGCAGTTCTTC. Translating gives CASSNYWGRFTSENEQFF. This sequence joins TRBV7-6 and TRBJ2-1, with D perhaps matching TRBD1 (6 bases). The germline V gene encodes CDR1 SGHVS and CDR2 FNYEAQ. V lost 5 bases, J lost 7 bases, and 27 bases lay in between. This CDR3 is built from 18 residues.

The CDR3, as DNA: TGCGCCAGCAGCCGTTCGACTAGCGGACCGAACACCGGGGAGCTGTTTTTT. Encoded protein: CASSRSTSGPNTGELFF. This rearrangement joins TRBV4-3 to TRBJ2-2, with TRBD2 matching 9 bases. Germline-derived CDR1 and CDR2 are LGHNA and YSLEER. With 4 bases clipped from V and 0 bases from J, the junction kept 6 bases outside the gene matches. The CDR3 runs to 17 residues.

The chain has TRBV4-3 and TRBJ2-7; D gene ambiguous. From germline, CDR1 is LGHNA and CDR2 YSLEER. The CDR3 runs 15 residues. The V end was cut by 0 bases, the J end by 1 base, with 10 bases between. As DNA, the CDR3 is TGCGCCAGCAGCCAAGATCAATTCGGTTCCTACGAGCAGTACTTC. Its protein is CASSQDQFGSYEQYF.